These 11 T cell receptor beta chains came from one sample sequenced in a study of cytomegalovirus exposure and HLA in healthy donors. Researchers ran the PCR with 60 Vbeta and 13 Jbeta primers. Generated by immunoSEQ multiplex PCR, the TCRdb table keeps only in-frame clones and is missing some. The repertoire holds 110,000 to 150,000 clones, with over 70% as singletons. The sequencing input was PBMCs. The receptors here all came from a woman aged 40 to 50 in good health and CMV-seronegative.

The gene calls are TRBV4-1 and TRBJ1-2; 8 nucleotides align to TRBD1. Trimming removed 4 bases from V and 5 bases from J; junction bases left unmatched: 9. This CDR3 has 15 amino acids. In germline, CDR1 is MGHRA, CDR2 YSYEKL. The CDR3 DNA sequence: TGCGCCAGCAGCCCCGGACAGGGTGGAGTGTATGGCTACACCTTC. Residues: CASSPGQGGVYGYTF.

V gene TRBV27 combines with J gene TRBJ2-7; D is ambiguous. Germline CDR1 is MNHEY and CDR2 is SMNVEV (reference sequence). The CDR3 loop spans 13 amino acids. Trimming took off 5 bases at V and 1 base at J, with 9 bases between the two ends. CDR3 amino acids: CASSLTLSYEQYF. In nucleotides, the CDR3 is TGTGCCAGCAGTCTGACACTTTCCTACGAGCAGTACTTC.

V and J are TRBV27 and TRBJ2-3; D is possibly TRBD2 (5 bases). The length of the CDR3 is 17 residues. V was clipped by 0 bases and J by 4 bases, with 17 bases between them. CDR1 is MNHEY and CDR2 is SMNVEV in the germline V gene (reference sequence). The DNA of the CDR3 is TGTGCCAGCAGTTTATCAGTACTAGAGTACTGGGCAGATACGCAGTATTTT. Translated: CASSLSVLEYWADTQYF.

This rearrangement joins TRBV28 to TRBJ1-5; possibly TRBD1 for D (5 bases). The CDR3 loop spans 15 amino acids. Germline CDR1 MDHEN, CDR2 SYDVKM. V lost 5 bases to trimming and J lost 3 bases, with 14 bases between them. CDR3 residues: CASSPPPGSNQPQHF. For the CDR3, the DNA is TGTGCCAGCAGTCCTCCCCCAGGGTCCAATCAGCCCCAGCATTTT.

V gene TRBV4-2 combines with J gene TRBJ1-5; D call uncertain. Deletions cut 1 base from V and 4 bases from J, with 11 bases between. From germline, CDR1 is LGHNA and CDR2 YNFKEQ. The CDR3 runs 15 residues. CDR3 sequence: CASSQVEDGNQPQHF. For the CDR3, the DNA is TGTGCCAGCAGCCAAGTGGAGGACGGGAATCAGCCCCAGCATTTT.

The J gene is TRBJ1-1, the V gene TRBV30; 8 positions match TRBD1. The CDR3 extends over 14 amino acids. Germline CDR1 GTSNPN, CDR2 SVGIG (reference sequence). The V segment lost 4 bases and the J segment 3 bases; nucleotides outside the gene matches: 7. The CDR3 sequence is CAWKTGAPYTEAFF. The CDR3 nucleotides read TGTGCCTGGAAGACAGGGGCCCCCTACACTGAAGCTTTCTTT.

The chain is built from TRBV7-9 and TRBJ1-2, with a tentative D call TRBD1 (5 bases). Germline loops: CDR1 SEHNR, CDR2 FQNEAQ (reference sequence). V dropped 8 bases and J dropped 5 bases, with 18 bases sitting between them. The CDR3 covers 14 residues. The CDR3 sequence is CASAGQGGLYGYTF. The CDR3 coding sequence is TGTGCCAGCGCCGGGCAGGGAGGGCTGTATGGCTACACCTTC. The whole variable domain, remainder taken from reference TRBV7-9 and TRBJ1-2, is DTGVSQNPRHKITKRGQNVTFRCDPISEHNRLYWYRQTLGQGPEFLTYFQNEAQLEKSRLLSDRFSAERPKGSFSTLEIQRTEQGDSAMYLCASAGQGGLYGYTFGSGTRLTVV.

The rearrangement joins TRBV10-1 to TRBJ1-1; D is possibly TRBD1 (6 bases). The V gene's germline CDR1 is WNHNN and CDR2 SYGVQD (reference sequence). The V end was cut by 8 bases, the J end by 3 bases, with 13 bases between. There are 13 residues in the CDR3. In nucleotides, the CDR3 is TGCGCCAGCCTAGGACAGAAAGACACTGAAGCTTTCTTT. This gives the protein CASLGQKDTEAFF.

The chain uses TRBV7-8 and TRBJ2-3, with 8 positions matching TRBD2. The CDR3 is 15 residues long. The J segment lost 3 bases and the V segment lost 3 bases, leaving 5 bases of the junction unmatched. Germline V CDR1 and CDR2: SGHVS, FQNEAQ. CDR3 amino acids: CASSFSPGGTDTQYF. DNA of the CDR3: TGTGCCAGCAGCTTCTCCCCGGGAGGGACAGATACGCAGTATTTT.

V and J are TRBV27 and TRBJ2-5; TRBD1 agrees at 12 bases. Germline CDR1 and CDR2: MNHEY and SMNVEV (reference sequence). Trimming took 2 bases from V and 5 from J; bases not matched to a gene: 9. This CDR3 comprises 17 residues. This chain's CDR3 is CASSLGWGQGARETQYF. For the CDR3, the DNA is TGTGCCAGCAGTTTAGGTTGGGGACAGGGGGCACGGGAGACCCAGTACTTC.

The rearrangement uses TRBV7-9 and TRBJ2-3, with D possibly TRBD1 on 6 matching bases. Germline CDR1 is SEHNR and CDR2 is FQNEAQ (reference sequence). V gave up 3 bases and J gave up 5 bases, with 6 bases separating them. This CDR3 has 12 amino acids. CDR3 coding DNA: TGTGCCAGCAGCTTCAGGGGAGATACGCAGTATTTT. The encoded protein is CASSFRGDTQYF.